This is a list of T cell receptor beta chains from one sample in a study of T cells in Graves' hyperthyroidism and ophthalmopathy. TCRdb used MiXCR to reprocess the multiplex PCR reads, holding one entry per CDR3 protein. This table holds some 270,000 distinct CDR3 sequences, roughly 13% found once. Sequencing used blood. The receptor source for this set is a woman aged 40 to 50 with Graves' hyperthyroidism. Both conserved end residues are part of each CDR3. The order of the fields is D gene, CDR3 length, V gene, clone size, J gene, CDR3 DNA, CDR3 protein. The D gene is left open where the match is weak. Expanded clones get a size class; other rows say once, few or many, or leave the size out.

D gene: -; CDR3 length: 12; V gene: TRBV6-1; clone size: many; J gene: TRBJ2-5; CDR3 DNA: TGTGCCAGCAGTGAAATAGAGGAGACCCAGTACTTC; CDR3 protein: CASSEIEETQYF
D gene: TRBD1; CDR3 length: 15; V gene: TRBV28; clone size: many; J gene: TRBJ1-6; CDR3 DNA: TGTGCCAGCAGCCCCGGGACAGGGAGGGATTCACCCCTCCACTTT; CDR3 protein: CASSPGTGRDSPLHF
D gene: TRBD1; CDR3 length: 17; V gene: TRBV20-1; clone size: -; J gene: TRBJ1-2; CDR3 DNA: TGCAGTGCTAGCTTTCATACAGGGGGCACGAAGTCTAACGGCTACACCTTC; CDR3 protein: CSASFHTGGTKSNGYTF
D gene: -; CDR3 length: 15; V gene: TRBV2; clone size: many; J gene: TRBJ2-7; CDR3 DNA: TGTGCCAGCAGTGAGGGGGGAGGTGGTACCTACGAGCAGTACTTC; CDR3 protein: CASSEGGGGTYEQYF
D gene: -; CDR3 length: 14; V gene: TRBV18; clone size: many; J gene: TRBJ2-5; CDR3 DNA: TGTGCCAGCTCACCACCGCTGACCTTGGAGACCCAGTACTTC; CDR3 protein: CASSPPLTLETQYF
D gene: -; CDR3 length: 14; V gene: TRBV5-6; clone size: few; J gene: TRBJ2-3; CDR3 DNA: TGTGCCAGCAGCTTGTGGCAGCCCGCAGGTACGCAGTATTTT; CDR3 protein: CASSLWQPAGTQYF
D gene: TRBD2; CDR3 length: 22; V gene: TRBV6-1; clone size: many; J gene: TRBJ2-1; CDR3 DNA: TGTGCCAGCGCCTACCCTGGGAAGACTAGCGGGATATCTAGTTTTTCGTACAATGAGCAGTTCTTC; CDR3 protein: CASAYPGKTSGISSFSYNEQFF
D gene: -; CDR3 length: 17; V gene: TRBV11-1; clone size: few; J gene: TRBJ2-1; CDR3 DNA: TGTGCCAGCAGCTTAAGAGGCCAGCGGAGGCCCTACAATGAGCAGTTCTTC; CDR3 protein: CASSLRGQRRPYNEQFF
D gene: -; CDR3 length: 14; V gene: TRBV27; clone size: few; J gene: TRBJ1-6; CDR3 DNA: TGTGCCAGCAGCCCGGTTACTTATAATTCACCCCTCCACTTT; CDR3 protein: CASSPVTYNSPLHF
D gene: TRBD1; CDR3 length: 15; V gene: TRBV5-6; clone size: many; J gene: TRBJ1-1; CDR3 DNA: TGTGCCAGCAGCCCTGAGGACAGGGAGAACACTGAAGCTTTCTTT; CDR3 protein: CASSPEDRENTEAFF
D gene: -; CDR3 length: 15; V gene: TRBV6-5; clone size: -; J gene: TRBJ1-5; CDR3 DNA: TGTGCCAGCAGTTACTCGGCGTCTGGGAATCAGCCCCAGCATTTT; CDR3 protein: CASSYSASGNQPQHF
D gene: -; CDR3 length: 11; V gene: TRBV6-1; clone size: few; J gene: TRBJ2-3; CDR3 DNA: TGTGCCAGCAGTCCCCTAGATACGCAGTATTTT; CDR3 protein: CASSPLDTQYF
D gene: TRBD1; CDR3 length: 16; V gene: TRBV9; clone size: -; J gene: TRBJ1-1; CDR3 DNA: TGTGCCAGCAGCCCACTAACCGGGACAGGGCGTCCTGAAGCTTTCTTT; CDR3 protein: CASSPLTGTGRPEAFF
D gene: -; CDR3 length: 15; V gene: TRBV7-9; clone size: -; J gene: TRBJ2-5; CDR3 DNA: TGTGCCAGCAGCTTAGACGGGAGCCCCCAAGAGACCCAGTACTTC; CDR3 protein: CASSLDGSPQETQYF
D gene: TRBD1; CDR3 length: 19; V gene: TRBV6-1; clone size: many; J gene: TRBJ2-6; CDR3 DNA: TGTGCCAGCAGTGCTAGGTGGACAGGGGTCCACTCTGGGGCCAACGTCCTGACTTTC; CDR3 protein: CASSARWTGVHSGANVLTF
D gene: TRBD1; CDR3 length: 12; V gene: TRBV28; clone size: many; J gene: TRBJ2-7; CDR3 DNA: TGTGCCAGCAGCCAGGGACAGTACGAGCAGTACTTC; CDR3 protein: CASSQGQYEQYF
D gene: -; CDR3 length: 12; V gene: TRBV27; clone size: many; J gene: TRBJ2-7; CDR3 DNA: TGTGCCAGCAGTTTATCGCAGGGGGAGCAGTACTTC; CDR3 protein: CASSLSQGEQYF
D gene: -; CDR3 length: 13; V gene: TRBV30; clone size: many; J gene: TRBJ2-3; CDR3 DNA: TGTGCCTGGACCGGGATTTCTCGGGATACGCAGTATTTT; CDR3 protein: CAWTGISRDTQYF
D gene: TRBD2; CDR3 length: 15; V gene: TRBV11-2; clone size: many; J gene: TRBJ2-1; CDR3 DNA: TGTGCCAGCAGCCTACGAGCGGGAAAGTACAATGAGCAGTTCTTC; CDR3 protein: CASSLRAGKYNEQFF
D gene: TRBD1; CDR3 length: 15; V gene: TRBV9; clone size: few; J gene: TRBJ2-1; CDR3 DNA: TGTGCCAGCAGCGTAGGTCAGGGGGCACACAATGAGCAGTTCTTC; CDR3 protein: CASSVGQGAHNEQFF
D gene: TRBD2; CDR3 length: 19; V gene: TRBV28; clone size: -; J gene: TRBJ2-7; CDR3 DNA: TGTGCCAGCAAGGTAGGATTGCGGGGGACTAGCGGGAGCCCCCACGAGCAGTACTTC; CDR3 protein: CASKVGLRGTSGSPHEQYF
D gene: -; CDR3 length: 14; V gene: TRBV6-1; clone size: many; J gene: TRBJ1-5; CDR3 DNA: TGTGCCAGCAGAGCGGGGCTGGGCAATCAGCCCCAGCATTTT; CDR3 protein: CASRAGLGNQPQHF
D gene: TRBD1; CDR3 length: 14; V gene: TRBV4-1; clone size: -; J gene: TRBJ1-4; CDR3 DNA: TGCGCCAGCAGCCAAGCGCCAGGGGGTGAAAAACTGTTTTTT; CDR3 protein: CASSQAPGGEKLFF
D gene: -; CDR3 length: 13; V gene: TRBV7-9; clone size: many; J gene: TRBJ2-3; CDR3 DNA: TGTGCCAGCAGCGGGAGTATTACAGATACGCAGTATTTT; CDR3 protein: CASSGSITDTQYF
D gene: -; CDR3 length: 15; V gene: TRBV28; clone size: many; J gene: TRBJ1-2; CDR3 DNA: TGTGCCAGCAGTCCCGAGGAGGGGTTCAGCTATGGCTACACCTTC; CDR3 protein: CASSPEEGFSYGYTF
D gene: -; CDR3 length: 12; V gene: TRBV19; clone size: many; J gene: TRBJ1-2; CDR3 DNA: TGTGCCAGCGGGGGCTTGGGCTATGGCTACACCTTC; CDR3 protein: CASGGLGYGYTF
D gene: -; CDR3 length: 14; V gene: TRBV6-1; clone size: few; J gene: TRBJ2-2; CDR3 DNA: TGTGCCACCATGTACAGGGTAGACACCGGGGAGCTGTTTTTT; CDR3 protein: CATMYRVDTGELFF
D gene: -; CDR3 length: 14; V gene: TRBV10-3; clone size: few; J gene: TRBJ2-1; CDR3 DNA: TGTGCCATCAGTGGCCCTCAAGGTCACAATGAGCAGTTCTTC; CDR3 protein: CAISGPQGHNEQFF
D gene: -; CDR3 length: 15; V gene: TRBV7-9; clone size: many; J gene: TRBJ2-5; CDR3 DNA: TGTGCCAGCAGCTTAGCAGGGAGGAGGCAAGAGACCCAGTACTTC; CDR3 protein: CASSLAGRRQETQYF
D gene: TRBD1; CDR3 length: 15; V gene: TRBV2; clone size: many; J gene: TRBJ2-2; CDR3 DNA: TGTGCCAGCAGTGAACAGGGGGAAAACACCGGGGAGCTGTTTTTT; CDR3 protein: CASSEQGENTGELFF
D gene: -; CDR3 length: 13; V gene: TRBV3-1; clone size: many; J gene: TRBJ1-1; CDR3 DNA: TGTGCCAGCAGCCCCGACACGAACACTGAAGCTTTCTTT; CDR3 protein: CASSPDTNTEAFF
D gene: -; CDR3 length: 13; V gene: TRBV15; clone size: few; J gene: TRBJ2-4; CDR3 DNA: TGTGCCACCAGCAGAGACCTTAAAAACATTCAGTACTTC; CDR3 protein: CATSRDLKNIQYF
D gene: -; CDR3 length: 13; V gene: TRBV5-8; clone size: many; J gene: TRBJ2-5; CDR3 DNA: TGTGCCAGCAGCTTGGACGCGGAAGAGACCCAGTACTTC; CDR3 protein: CASSLDAEETQYF
D gene: -; CDR3 length: 16; V gene: TRBV4-2; clone size: few; J gene: TRBJ1-2; CDR3 DNA: TGTGCCAGCAGCCAAGATGGCGGGGGGCGAGGAAATGGCTACACCTTC; CDR3 protein: CASSQDGGGRGNGYTF
D gene: -; CDR3 length: 18; V gene: TRBV24-1; clone size: -; J gene: TRBJ2-6; CDR3 DNA: TGTGCCACCAGTGATAGCTCGGACCCTTCCTCTGGGGCCAACGTCCTGACTTTC; CDR3 protein: CATSDSSDPSSGANVLTF
D gene: -; CDR3 length: 13; V gene: TRBV20-1; clone size: many; J gene: TRBJ2-7; CDR3 DNA: TGCAGTGCTAAGACTTACCTCGCCTACGAGCAGTACTTC; CDR3 protein: CSAKTYLAYEQYF
D gene: TRBD2; CDR3 length: 15; V gene: TRBV6-1; clone size: -; J gene: TRBJ2-1; CDR3 DNA: TGTGCCAGTACGGAGGTCGGCGGGAGTCAGAGTGAGCAGTTCTTC; CDR3 protein: CASTEVGGSQSEQFF
D gene: TRBD1; CDR3 length: 14; V gene: TRBV28; clone size: many; J gene: TRBJ1-5; CDR3 DNA: TGTGCCAGCAGTTTACAGGGGGCAGGTCAGCCCCAGCATTTT; CDR3 protein: CASSLQGAGQPQHF
D gene: -; CDR3 length: 13; V gene: TRBV30; clone size: many; J gene: TRBJ1-5; CDR3 DNA: TGTGCCTGGAGTAGGGCCAGGGATCAGCCCCAGCATTTT; CDR3 protein: CAWSRARDQPQHF
D gene: -; CDR3 length: 14; V gene: TRBV11-3; clone size: -; J gene: TRBJ2-2; CDR3 DNA: TGTGCCAGCAGCTTAACACGACAGCCCGAGGAGCTGTTTTTC; CDR3 protein: CASSLTRQPEELFF
D gene: TRBD2; CDR3 length: 16; V gene: TRBV27; clone size: -; J gene: TRBJ2-1; CDR3 DNA: TGTGCCAGCAGTCACAGACGACTAGCGGGAGATAATGAGCAGTTCTTC; CDR3 protein: CASSHRRLAGDNEQFF
D gene: TRBD2; CDR3 length: 16; V gene: TRBV9; clone size: -; J gene: TRBJ2-1; CDR3 DNA: TGTGCCAGCAGCCCAGAGGGACTAGCGGGGATCAATGAGCAGTTCTTC; CDR3 protein: CASSPEGLAGINEQFF
D gene: -; CDR3 length: 12; V gene: TRBV29-1; clone size: few; J gene: TRBJ2-1; CDR3 DNA: TGCAGCGTTGAAGCCTCCTACAATGAGCAGTTCTTC; CDR3 protein: CSVEASYNEQFF
D gene: -; CDR3 length: 17; V gene: TRBV5-5; clone size: -; J gene: TRBJ1-3; CDR3 DNA: TGTGCCAGCAGCTTGGGAGGGACGGCAGCCTCTGGAAACACCATATATTTT; CDR3 protein: CASSLGGTAASGNTIYF
D gene: -; CDR3 length: 15; V gene: TRBV19; clone size: many; J gene: TRBJ1-2; CDR3 DNA: TGTGCCAGTAGTCTAGGGACGCCCCAGGGTAGTGGCTACACCTTC; CDR3 protein: CASSLGTPQGSGYTF
D gene: TRBD2; CDR3 length: 14; V gene: TRBV6-1; clone size: -; J gene: TRBJ2-3; CDR3 DNA: TGTGCCAGTGATACCGGGACTAGGGCAGATACGCAGTATTTT; CDR3 protein: CASDTGTRADTQYF
D gene: TRBD1; CDR3 length: 14; V gene: TRBV18; clone size: many; J gene: TRBJ1-2; CDR3 DNA: TGTGCCAGCTCCCCCGGGACAGGCCATTGGGGCTACACCTTC; CDR3 protein: CASSPGTGHWGYTF
D gene: -; CDR3 length: 13; V gene: TRBV6-8; clone size: few; J gene: TRBJ2-7; CDR3 DNA: TGTGCCAGCAGTTACGAGACAGCCTACGAGCAGTACTTC; CDR3 protein: CASSYETAYEQYF
D gene: -; CDR3 length: 15; V gene: TRBV7-9; clone size: -; J gene: TRBJ2-7; CDR3 DNA: TGTGCCAGCAGCGATGGGACGTACTTCTCCTACGAGCAGTACTTC; CDR3 protein: CASSDGTYFSYEQYF
D gene: TRBD1; CDR3 length: 15; V gene: TRBV20-1; clone size: many; J gene: TRBJ1-5; CDR3 DNA: TGCAGTGCTAGAGCTGGGAGACAGGGCGGTCAGCCCCAGCATTTT; CDR3 protein: CSARAGRQGGQPQHF
D gene: -; CDR3 length: 15; V gene: TRBV24-1; clone size: many; J gene: TRBJ2-5; CDR3 DNA: TGTGCCACCAGTGATCCTGTCAGAGGGGTCGAGACCCAGTACTTC; CDR3 protein: CATSDPVRGVETQYF
D gene: -; CDR3 length: 15; V gene: TRBV20-1; clone size: many; J gene: TRBJ2-5; CDR3 DNA: TGCAGTGCTAGAGATCCGGCCCTTCGGGTCGAGACCCAGTACTTC; CDR3 protein: CSARDPALRVETQYF
D gene: -; CDR3 length: 14; V gene: TRBV20-1; clone size: few; J gene: TRBJ1-4; CDR3 DNA: TGCAGTGCTAGGGAGACAACAACTAATGAAAAACTGTTTTTT; CDR3 protein: CSARETTTNEKLFF
D gene: TRBD2; CDR3 length: 12; V gene: TRBV6-5; clone size: many; J gene: TRBJ2-7; CDR3 DNA: TGTGCCAGCAGTTCTCGGGGGGACGAGCAGTACTTC; CDR3 protein: CASSSRGDEQYF
D gene: -; CDR3 length: 14; V gene: TRBV5-6; clone size: many; J gene: TRBJ1-1; CDR3 DNA: TGTGCCAGCAGCTCAGGGACCGCGAACACTGAAGCTTTCTTT; CDR3 protein: CASSSGTANTEAFF
D gene: -; CDR3 length: 12; V gene: TRBV3-1; clone size: many; J gene: TRBJ2-3; CDR3 DNA: TGTGCCAGCAGCCAAGGGCCAGATACGCAGTATTTT; CDR3 protein: CASSQGPDTQYF
D gene: -; CDR3 length: 14; V gene: TRBV6-1; clone size: many; J gene: TRBJ1-1; CDR3 DNA: TGTGCCAGCAGTGTATTGGGGGTTAACACTGAAGCTTTCTTT; CDR3 protein: CASSVLGVNTEAFF
D gene: -; CDR3 length: 15; V gene: TRBV28; clone size: many; J gene: TRBJ1-3; CDR3 DNA: TGTGCCAGCAGTTTCCCCCCGACAGCTGGAAACACCATATATTTT; CDR3 protein: CASSFPPTAGNTIYF
D gene: -; CDR3 length: 13; V gene: TRBV6-1; clone size: many; J gene: TRBJ1-3; CDR3 DNA: TGTGCCAGCAGTGATTGGGGAGGAAACACCATATATTTT; CDR3 protein: CASSDWGGNTIYF
D gene: -; CDR3 length: 18; V gene: TRBV3-1; clone size: few; J gene: TRBJ2-2; CDR3 DNA: TGTGCCAGCAGCAAAGACAGGAGGAGCGGGGCGAACACCGGGGAGCTGTTTTTT; CDR3 protein: CASSKDRRSGANTGELFF